This paragraph reports one T cell receptor (beta chain). Looked up from germline, CDR1 is MNHNS and CDR2 is SASEGT. The CDR3 loop spans 15 amino acids. The V gene end was trimmed by 2 bases and the J gene end by 1 base; junction bases not matched to a gene: 3. As processed by the authors: By means of reference gene primer amplification, nucleated cell counts were estimated. Assay: immunoSEQ multiplex PCR; the TCRdb copy retains only in-frame clones and omits some. V and J calls and clone size follow that table, whereas D and trimming were derived from the DNA. The sample consists of 100,000 to 150,000 clones, 80% to 85% of them appearing once. The entry originates in a study of blood T cell repertoires in COVID-19. In the study overall: Collection of acute and convalescent COVID-19 samples took place in the United States, Italy and Spain.

This TCR was recovered from a woman in her 30s who had recovered from COVID-19. This chain links TRBV6-1 with TRBJ2-3; 7 bases map to TRBD2. The sample was peripheral blood. CDR3 region: CASSEFGGGTDTQYF. The CDR3, as DNA: TGTGCCAGCAGTGAATTTGGGGGGGGCACAGATACGCAGTATTTT.